Described below is a single T cell receptor (beta chain) sequence and its context. This table comes from immunoSEQ multiplex PCR, and its TCRdb copy is limited to in-frame clones, with some not included. This table has under 40,000 clones, over 80% appearing once. The source of the sample is a study of PD-L1 blockade in urothelial cancer. Whole-study context: Analyses used blood from 3 weeks (second dose) and 6 weeks after treatment start.

This CDR3 is 17 amino acids long. The germline gives CDR1 WNHNN, CDR2 SYGVQD (reference sequence). J lost 4 bases, V lost 1 base, and 6 bases had no gene match. The clonotype was recovered from a man aged 50 to 60 with urothelial cancer. This sequence joins TRBV10-1 and TRBJ2-1, with 11 bases lining up with TRBD2. The specimen was PBMCs, collected around atezolizumab (anti-PD-L1) treatment. The CDR3 DNA follows: TGCGCCAGCAGTGAGTACGCTAGCGGGGGGCCTTACAATGAGCAGTTCTTC. Protein: CASSEYASGGPYNEQFF.